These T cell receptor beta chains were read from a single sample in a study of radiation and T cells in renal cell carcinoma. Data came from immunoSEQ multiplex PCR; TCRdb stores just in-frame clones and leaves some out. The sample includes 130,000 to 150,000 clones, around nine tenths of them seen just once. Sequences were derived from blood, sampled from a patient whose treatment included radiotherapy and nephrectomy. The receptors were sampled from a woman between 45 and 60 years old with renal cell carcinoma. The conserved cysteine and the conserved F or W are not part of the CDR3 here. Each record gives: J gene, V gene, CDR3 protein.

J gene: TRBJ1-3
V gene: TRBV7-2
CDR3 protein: ASSLPGGASGNTIY

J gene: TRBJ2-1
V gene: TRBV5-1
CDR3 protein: ASSSNSGSSYNEQF

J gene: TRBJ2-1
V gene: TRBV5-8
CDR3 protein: ASSSGLKDNEQF

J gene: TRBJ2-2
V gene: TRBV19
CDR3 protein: ASSIGGIGELF

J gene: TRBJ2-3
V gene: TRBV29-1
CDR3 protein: SVRGLADASTDTQY

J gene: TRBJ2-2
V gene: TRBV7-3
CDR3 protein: ASSPSAWGTGELF

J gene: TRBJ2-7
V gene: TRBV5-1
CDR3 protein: ASSLVSDEQY

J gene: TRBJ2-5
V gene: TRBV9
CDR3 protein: ASSKTLAGGPWGTQY

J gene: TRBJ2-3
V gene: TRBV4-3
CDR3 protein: ASSHAGLAGGADTQY

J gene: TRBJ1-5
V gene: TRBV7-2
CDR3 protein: ASSPGQGGHQPQH

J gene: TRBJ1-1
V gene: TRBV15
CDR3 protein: ATSGRPSNTEAF

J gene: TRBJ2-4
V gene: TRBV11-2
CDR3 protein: ASSSGTGKKGIQY

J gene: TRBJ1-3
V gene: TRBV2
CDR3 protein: ASGVVGSGNTIY

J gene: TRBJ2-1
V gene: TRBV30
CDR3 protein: AWIRRSGSYNEQF

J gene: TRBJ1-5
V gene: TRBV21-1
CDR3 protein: ASLPAQH

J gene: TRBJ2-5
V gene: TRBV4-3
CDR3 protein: ASSQDGLSLTQETQY